The present T cell receptor beta chain was sequenced within a study of blood T cell repertoires in COVID-19. The protocol was immunoSEQ multiplex PCR, while the TCRdb copy is restricted to in-frame clones and leaves out a portion. The sample consists of tens of thousands of clones, approximately 84% of them appearing once. The clonotype originates from a man older than 75 in a cohort sampled during active COVID-19. Sequenced sample: peripheral blood.

In DNA form, the CDR3 reads TGTGCCACCAGTGACCACTATGAGCCCCAGCATTTT. It codes for CATSDHYEPQHF. The genes are TRBV24-1 and TRBJ1-5; D call uncertain. The CDR3 contains 12 residues. Germline V gene sequence: CDR1 KGHDR, CDR2 SFDVKD. The V end was cut by 4 bases, the J end by 8 bases, with 8 bases between.